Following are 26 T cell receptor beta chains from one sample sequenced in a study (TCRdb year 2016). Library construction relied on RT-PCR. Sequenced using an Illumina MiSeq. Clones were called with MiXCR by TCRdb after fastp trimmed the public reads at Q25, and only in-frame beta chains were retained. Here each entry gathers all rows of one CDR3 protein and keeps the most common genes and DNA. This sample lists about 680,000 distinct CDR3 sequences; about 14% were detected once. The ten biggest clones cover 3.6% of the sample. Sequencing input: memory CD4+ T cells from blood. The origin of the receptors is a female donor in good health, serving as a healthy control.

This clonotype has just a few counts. CDR3 sequence reads: CASSFRLAGGPGEQFF. CDR3 DNA sequence: TGCGCCAGCAGCTTCCGACTAGCGGGAGGGCCGGGTGAGCAGTTCTTC. The chain has TRBV5-1 and TRBJ2-1, with 14 bases identical to TRBD2. The V and J ends lost 2 bases and 9 bases, in that order; junction bases with no gene match: 7. The V gene's germline CDR1 is SGHRS and CDR2 YFSETQ. The CDR3 extends over 16 amino acids.

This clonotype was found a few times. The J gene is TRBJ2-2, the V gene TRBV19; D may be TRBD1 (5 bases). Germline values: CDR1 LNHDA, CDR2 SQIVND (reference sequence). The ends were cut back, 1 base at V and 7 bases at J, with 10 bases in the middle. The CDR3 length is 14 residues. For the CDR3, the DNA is TGTGCCAGTAGTATAGGGGGCGAAGGCGGGGAGCTGTTTTTT. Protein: CASSIGGEGGELFF. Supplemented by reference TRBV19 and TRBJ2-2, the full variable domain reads DGGITQSPKYLFRKEGQNVTLSCEQNLNHDAMYWYRQDPGQGLRLIYYSQIVNDFQKGDIAEGYSVSREKKESFPLTVTSAQKNPTAFYLCASSIGGEGGELFFGEGSRLTVL.

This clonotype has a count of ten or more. CDR3 DNA sequence: TGTGCCAGCAAAGTAGCGGGAGTCAATGAGCAGTTCTTC. Translation gives CASKVAGVNEQFF. The gene calls are TRBV27 and TRBJ2-1, with 9 nucleotides matching TRBD2. The CDR3 contains 13 residues. The V gene's germline CDR1 is MNHEY and CDR2 SMNVEV (reference sequence). The trim removed 7 bases at V and 6 bases at J, leaving 4 bases unmatched.

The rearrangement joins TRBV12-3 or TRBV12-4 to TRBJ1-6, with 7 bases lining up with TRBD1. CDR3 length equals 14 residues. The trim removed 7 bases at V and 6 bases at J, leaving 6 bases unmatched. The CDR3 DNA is TGTGCCAGCACCCCGGGACAGTTTAATTCACCCCTCCACTTT. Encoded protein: CASTPGQFNSPLHF.

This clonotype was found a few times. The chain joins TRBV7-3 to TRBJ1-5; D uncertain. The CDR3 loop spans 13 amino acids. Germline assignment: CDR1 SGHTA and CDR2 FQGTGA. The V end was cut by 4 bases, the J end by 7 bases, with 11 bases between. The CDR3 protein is CASSWRPGQPQHF. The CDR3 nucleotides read TGTGCCAGCAGCTGGCGCCCCGGGCAGCCCCAGCATTTT.

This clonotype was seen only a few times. The CDR3 DNA reads TGTGCCACCAGCAGACCTCCTGGGGAGCTTAACTATGGCTACACCTTC. Its protein is CATSRPPGELNYGYTF. The rearrangement links TRBV15 to TRBJ1-2; D is ambiguous. The CDR3 spans 16 residues. Germline V lookup: CDR1 LNHNV, CDR2 YYDKDF (reference sequence). The V and J ends lost 2 bases and 1 base respectively, with 14 bases between them.

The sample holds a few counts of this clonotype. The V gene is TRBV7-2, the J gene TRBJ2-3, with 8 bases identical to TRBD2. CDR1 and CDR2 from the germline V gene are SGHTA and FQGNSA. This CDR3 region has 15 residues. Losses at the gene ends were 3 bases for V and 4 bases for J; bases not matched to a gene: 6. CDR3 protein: CASSLSGSPADTQYF. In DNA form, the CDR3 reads TGTGCCAGCAGCTTGAGCGGGAGTCCAGCAGATACGCAGTATTTT.

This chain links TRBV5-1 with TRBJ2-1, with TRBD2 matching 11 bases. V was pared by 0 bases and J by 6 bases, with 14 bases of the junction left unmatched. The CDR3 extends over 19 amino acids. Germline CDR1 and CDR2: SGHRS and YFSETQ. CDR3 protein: CASSLGLAGGRKGVNEQFF. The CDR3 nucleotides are TGCGCCAGCAGCTTGGGGCTAGCGGGAGGAAGAAAGGGTGTCAATGAGCAGTTCTTC.

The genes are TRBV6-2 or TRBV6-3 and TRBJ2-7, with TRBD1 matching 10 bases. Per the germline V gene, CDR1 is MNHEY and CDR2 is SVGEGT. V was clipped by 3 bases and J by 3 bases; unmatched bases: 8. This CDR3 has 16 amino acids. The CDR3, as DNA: TGTGCCAGCAGTTATCAGCGGGACAGGGGAGGCTACGAGCAGTACTTC. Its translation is CASSYQRDRGGYEQYF.

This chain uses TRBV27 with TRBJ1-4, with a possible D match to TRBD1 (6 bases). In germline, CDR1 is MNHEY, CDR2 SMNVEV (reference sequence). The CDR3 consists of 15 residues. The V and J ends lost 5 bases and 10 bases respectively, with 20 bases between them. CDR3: CASSTEGVRVGKLFF. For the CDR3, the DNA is TGTGCCAGCAGTACAGAGGGGGTGCGGGTGGGAAAACTGTTTTTT. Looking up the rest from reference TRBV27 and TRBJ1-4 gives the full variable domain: EAQVTQNPRYLITVTGKKLTVTCSQNMNHEYMSWYRQDPGLGLRQIYYSMNVEVTDKGDVPEGYKVSRKEKRNFPLILESPSPNQTSLYFCASSTEGVRVGKLFFGSGTQLSVL.

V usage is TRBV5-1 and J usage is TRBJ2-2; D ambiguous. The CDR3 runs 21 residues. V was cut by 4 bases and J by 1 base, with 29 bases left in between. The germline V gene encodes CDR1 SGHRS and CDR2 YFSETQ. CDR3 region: CASSLSPPHVGCVKNTGELFF. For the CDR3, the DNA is TGCGCCAGCAGCCTCTCCCCCCCCCACGTCGGGTGCGTCAAGAACACCGGGGAGCTGTTTTTT.

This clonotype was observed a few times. CDR3 DNA sequence: TGCAGTGCTAGTTCATGGACAGAACGCAATCAGCCCCAGCATTTT. Protein sequence: CSASSWTERNQPQHF. The V gene is TRBV20-1, the J gene TRBJ1-5, with D possibly TRBD1 on 6 matching bases. V was shortened by 3 bases and J by 2 bases, with 14 bases between the two germline ends. Germline values: CDR1 DFQATT, CDR2 SNEGSKA (reference sequence). This CDR3 is 15 amino acids long.

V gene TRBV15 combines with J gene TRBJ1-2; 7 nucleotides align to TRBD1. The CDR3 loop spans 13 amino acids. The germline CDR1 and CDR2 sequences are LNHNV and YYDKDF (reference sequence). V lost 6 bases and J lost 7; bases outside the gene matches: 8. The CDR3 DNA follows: TGTGCCACCAGAGGAGGGGGCGCGAGTGGCTACACCTTC. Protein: CATRGGGASGYTF.

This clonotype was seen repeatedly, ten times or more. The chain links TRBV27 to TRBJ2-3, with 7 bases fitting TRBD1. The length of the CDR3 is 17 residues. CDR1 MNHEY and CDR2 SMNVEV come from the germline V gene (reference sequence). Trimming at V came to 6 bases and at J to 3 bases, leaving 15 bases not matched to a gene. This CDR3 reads CASRPTVGAGGTDTQYF. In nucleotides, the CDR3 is TGTGCCAGCAGACCAACCGTAGGGGCAGGGGGAACAGATACGCAGTATTTT.

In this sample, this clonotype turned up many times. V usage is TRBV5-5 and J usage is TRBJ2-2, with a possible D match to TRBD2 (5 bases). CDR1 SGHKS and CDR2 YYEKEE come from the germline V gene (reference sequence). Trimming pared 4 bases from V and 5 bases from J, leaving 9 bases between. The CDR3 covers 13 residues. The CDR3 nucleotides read TGTGCCAGCAGCCAGACGGGGACCGGGGAGCTGTTTTTT. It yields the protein CASSQTGTGELFF.

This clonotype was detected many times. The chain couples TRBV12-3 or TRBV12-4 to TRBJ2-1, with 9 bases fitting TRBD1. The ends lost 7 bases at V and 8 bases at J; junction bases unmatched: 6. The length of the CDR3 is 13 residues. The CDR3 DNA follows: TGTGCCAGCAAGGGACAGGGACCCCATGAGCAGTTCTTC. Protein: CASKGQGPHEQFF.

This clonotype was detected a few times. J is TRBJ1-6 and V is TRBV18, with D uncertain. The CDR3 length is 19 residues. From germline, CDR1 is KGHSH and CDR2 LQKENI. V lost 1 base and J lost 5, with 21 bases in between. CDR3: CASSPLAKKAAGDNSPLHF. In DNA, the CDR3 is TGTGCCAGCTCACCACTTGCTAAGAAAGCCGCCGGAGATAATTCACCCCTCCACTTT.

CDR3 sequence (DNA): TGTGCCAGCAGTTTACAATCCGGGCAGCAGTTCTTC. Translation gives CASSLQSGQQFF. The gene calls are TRBV28 and TRBJ2-1, with D unresolved. The germline V gene encodes CDR1 MDHEN and CDR2 SYDVKM. The CDR3 runs 12 residues. Trimming removed 2 bases at V and 11 bases at J, with 10 bases between.

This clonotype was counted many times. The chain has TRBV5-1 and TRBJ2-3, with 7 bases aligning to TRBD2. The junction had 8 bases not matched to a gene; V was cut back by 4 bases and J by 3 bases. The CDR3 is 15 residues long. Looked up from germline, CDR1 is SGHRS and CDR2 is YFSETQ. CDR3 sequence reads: CASSPGLGVTDTQYF. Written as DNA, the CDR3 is TGCGCCAGCAGCCCTGGACTAGGCGTGACAGATACGCAGTATTTT.

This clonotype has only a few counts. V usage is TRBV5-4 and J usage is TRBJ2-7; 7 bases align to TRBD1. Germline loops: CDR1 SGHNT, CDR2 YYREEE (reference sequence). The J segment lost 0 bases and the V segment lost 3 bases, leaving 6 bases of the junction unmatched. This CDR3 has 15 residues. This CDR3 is CASSSTRGNSYEQYF. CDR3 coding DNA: TGTGCCAGCAGCTCAACCAGGGGGAACTCCTACGAGCAGTACTTC. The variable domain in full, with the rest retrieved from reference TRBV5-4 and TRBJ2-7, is ETGVTQSPTHLIKTRGQQVTLRCSSQSGHNTVSWYQQALGQGPQFIFQYYREEENGRGNFPPRFSGLQFPNYSSELNVNALELDDSALYLCASSSTRGNSYEQYFGPGTRLTVT.

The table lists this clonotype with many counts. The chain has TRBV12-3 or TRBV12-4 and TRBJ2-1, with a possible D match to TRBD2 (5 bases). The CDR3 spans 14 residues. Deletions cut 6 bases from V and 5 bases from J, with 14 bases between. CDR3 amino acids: CASSFSARDNEQFF. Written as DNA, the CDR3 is TGTGCCAGCAGCTTTAGCGCCAGAGACAATGAGCAGTTCTTC.

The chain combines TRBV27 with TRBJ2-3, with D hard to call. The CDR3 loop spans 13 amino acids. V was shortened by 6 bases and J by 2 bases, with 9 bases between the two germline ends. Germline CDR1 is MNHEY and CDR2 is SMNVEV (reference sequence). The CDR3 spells CASSVLITDTQYF. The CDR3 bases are TGTGCCAGCAGCGTCCTAATCACAGATACGCAGTATTTT.

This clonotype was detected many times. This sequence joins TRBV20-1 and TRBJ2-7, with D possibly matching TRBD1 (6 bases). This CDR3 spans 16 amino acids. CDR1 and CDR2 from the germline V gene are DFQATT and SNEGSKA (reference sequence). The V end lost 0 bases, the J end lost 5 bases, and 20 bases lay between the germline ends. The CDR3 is CSARDPLPGQTHEQYF. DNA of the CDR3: TGCAGTGCTAGAGACCCCCTCCCGGGACAAACCCACGAGCAGTACTTC.

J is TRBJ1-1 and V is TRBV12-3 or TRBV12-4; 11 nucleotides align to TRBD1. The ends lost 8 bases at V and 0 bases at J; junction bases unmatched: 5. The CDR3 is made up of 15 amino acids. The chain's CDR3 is CASGGTGGLNTEAFF. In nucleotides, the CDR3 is TGTGCCAGCGGTGGGACAGGGGGTTTGAACACTGAAGCTTTCTTT.

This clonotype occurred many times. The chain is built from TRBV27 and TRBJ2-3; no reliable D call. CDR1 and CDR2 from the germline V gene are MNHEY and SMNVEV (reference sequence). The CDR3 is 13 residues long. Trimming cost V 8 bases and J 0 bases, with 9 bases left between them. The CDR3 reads CASRTGSTDTQYF. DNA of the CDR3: TGTGCCAGCCGGACGGGCAGCACAGATACGCAGTATTTT.

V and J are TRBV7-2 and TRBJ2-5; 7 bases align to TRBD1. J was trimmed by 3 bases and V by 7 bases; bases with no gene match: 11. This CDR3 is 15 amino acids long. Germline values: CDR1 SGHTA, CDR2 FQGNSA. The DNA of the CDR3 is TGTGCCAGCAACAAAAAGCAGGGGGTTAAAGAGACCCAGTACTTC. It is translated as CASNKKQGVKETQYF.